These T cell receptor beta chains were read from a single sample in a study of tumor-infiltrating lymphocytes in primary liver carcinoma. TCRdb reanalysed the multiplex PCR reads using MiXCR and keeps one entry per CDR3 protein. Among fewer than 350,000 distinct CDR3 sequences listed, about two thirds were seen once. Specimen: peripheral blood. The receptor source for this set is a man in his forties or fifties with primary liver carcinoma and hepatitis B virus infection. CDR3s include the opening cysteine and the closing phenylalanine or tryptophan. Fields, in order: V gene, J gene, D gene, clone size, CDR3 DNA, CDR3 protein. A D gene is named only where the DNA matches it firmly. Clone size is stated in some rows and not others, as once, few, many or a class when expanded.

V gene: TRBV12-3/TRBV12-4; J gene: TRBJ2-3; D gene: .; clone size: once; CDR3 DNA: TGTGCCAGCAGCCAGGACTGGAGCACAGATACGCAGTGTTTT; CDR3 protein: CASSQDWSTDTQCF
V gene: TRBV6-6; J gene: TRBJ1-3; D gene: .; clone size: .; CDR3 DNA: TGTGCCAGCAGTTACGGACGGGACTCTGGAAACACCATATATTTT; CDR3 protein: CASSYGRDSGNTIYF
V gene: TRBV6-1; J gene: TRBJ2-2; D gene: TRBD1; clone size: many; CDR3 DNA: TGTGCGGACAGGGGGAACACCGGGGAGCTGTTTTTT; CDR3 protein: CADRGNTGELFF
V gene: TRBV29-1; J gene: TRBJ2-1; D gene: .; clone size: .; CDR3 DNA: TGCAGCGTTCCTAGGACAGGAGGGTTTAAAGGGCAGTTCTTC; CDR3 protein: CSVPRTGGFKGQFF
V gene: TRBV6-1; J gene: TRBJ2-2; D gene: TRBD1; clone size: many; CDR3 DNA: TGTGCCAGCAGTGACCACTACAGGGGTAGGGGGGAGCTGTTTTTT; CDR3 protein: CASSDHYRGRGELFF
V gene: TRBV6-1; J gene: TRBJ2-7; D gene: TRBD2; clone size: once; CDR3 DNA: TGTACCAGCAGTGCAGGACTAGCGGGATACGAGCAGTACTTC; CDR3 protein: CTSSAGLAGYEQYF
V gene: TRBV11-2; J gene: TRBJ2-7; D gene: TRBD1; clone size: many; CDR3 DNA: TGTGCCAGCAGCCAAGACAGGGGTCGGGAGCAGTACTTC; CDR3 protein: CASSQDRGREQYF
V gene: TRBV7-3; J gene: TRBJ2-1; D gene: TRBD2; clone size: .; CDR3 DNA: TGTGCCAGCAGTAAAAGACTAGCGGGCCCTTACAATGAGCAGTTCTTC; CDR3 protein: CASSKRLAGPYNEQFF
V gene: TRBV30; J gene: TRBJ2-1; D gene: TRBD2; clone size: .; CDR3 DNA: TGTGCCTGGAGCCCTAGCGGGGAGTCCGGGACAGATAACTTC; CDR3 protein: CAWSPSGESGTDNF
V gene: TRBV11-2; J gene: TRBJ2-5; D gene: .; clone size: .; CDR3 DNA: TGTACCAGCAGCTTAGGGCAGGGTAAAGAGACCCAGTACTTC; CDR3 protein: CTSSLGQGKETQYF
V gene: TRBV11-2; J gene: TRBJ1-4; D gene: .; clone size: once; CDR3 DNA: TGTGCCAGCAGCCCACAGGGTTTGCTTTTT; CDR3 protein: CASSPQGLLF
V gene: TRBV6-5; J gene: TRBJ2-3; D gene: .; clone size: .; CDR3 DNA: TGTGCCAACAGGAGGCGGACCGAAATGGGAGATACGCAGTATTTT; CDR3 protein: CANRRRTEMGDTQYF
V gene: TRBV11-2; J gene: TRBJ2-1; D gene: .; clone size: .; CDR3 DNA: TGTGCCAGCAGCTTAGTGAAGGCGAGAGGAGTTCGGGGCTGCGATGAGCAGTTCTTC; CDR3 protein: CASSLVKARGVRGCDEQFF
V gene: TRBV7-9; J gene: TRBJ1-1; D gene: .; clone size: .; CDR3 DNA: TGTGCCAGCAGCTTCCTAACAGGAAACACTGAAGCTTTCTTT; CDR3 protein: CASSFLTGNTEAFF
V gene: TRBV6-5; J gene: TRBJ1-3; D gene: TRBD1; clone size: few; CDR3 DNA: TGTGCCAGCAGCCGGGACAGGGGGCTTGGAAACACCATATATTTT; CDR3 protein: CASSRDRGLGNTIYF
V gene: TRBV6-6; J gene: TRBJ2-7; D gene: .; clone size: .; CDR3 DNA: TGTGCCAGCAATTGGGAATCCTACGAGCAGTACTTC; CDR3 protein: CASNWESYEQYF
V gene: TRBV11-2; J gene: TRBJ2-1; D gene: .; clone size: .; CDR3 DNA: TGTGCCAGCAGCTTAGAGGGAGCGAGTAGCGCGGCAGAGACCCAGTTCTTC; CDR3 protein: CASSLEGASSAAETQFF
V gene: TRBV11-3; J gene: TRBJ2-3; D gene: .; clone size: .; CDR3 DNA: TGTGCCAGCAGCTACCGGGAGAGCACAGATATGCAGTATTTT; CDR3 protein: CASSYRESTDMQYF
V gene: TRBV7-9; J gene: TRBJ1-2; D gene: .; clone size: .; CDR3 DNA: TGTGCCAGCAGCTGGGGTCAACAGGGATCCCACTATGGCTACACCTTC; CDR3 protein: CASSWGQQGSHYGYTF
V gene: TRBV11-1; J gene: TRBJ1-1; D gene: .; clone size: medium-sized; CDR3 DNA: TGTGCCAGCAGCTTGAACTCCAAGAACAGAGAAGCTTTCTTT; CDR3 protein: CASSLNSKNREAFF
V gene: TRBV11-2; J gene: TRBJ2-5; D gene: TRBD2; clone size: .; CDR3 DNA: TGTGCCGGCAGCCTAGCGGGATTGGAGACCCAGTACTTC; CDR3 protein: CAGSLAGLETQYF
V gene: TRBV4-2; J gene: TRBJ2-1; D gene: .; clone size: .; CDR3 DNA: TGTGCCAGCAGCGTAACTAGAGGGAGTAAGGGTGAGCAGTTCTTC; CDR3 protein: CASSVTRGSKGEQFF
V gene: TRBV7-3; J gene: TRBJ2-2; D gene: .; clone size: .; CDR3 DNA: TGTGCCAGCAGCTTAAGTCCGGCTAACACCGGGGAGCTGTTTTTT; CDR3 protein: CASSLSPANTGELFF
V gene: TRBV11-2; J gene: TRBJ2-3; D gene: .; clone size: .; CDR3 DNA: TGTGCCAGCAGCCTGCGTATGAACGCAGATACGCAGTATTTT; CDR3 protein: CASSLRMNADTQYF
V gene: TRBV11-2; J gene: TRBJ2-7; D gene: TRBD2; clone size: .; CDR3 DNA: TGTGCCAGCAGCTCACTCCCCCCCACTAGCGGGAGGTCCTACGAGCAGTACTTT; CDR3 protein: CASSSLPPTSGRSYEQYF
V gene: TRBV4-2; J gene: TRBJ2-4; D gene: TRBD2; clone size: .; CDR3 DNA: TGTGCCAGCAGCCATAAAATAGGACTAGAGGGCAACATTCAGTACTTC; CDR3 protein: CASSHKIGLEGNIQYF
V gene: TRBV13; J gene: TRBJ1-2; D gene: .; clone size: .; CDR3 DNA: TGTGCCACCAGCTTAGGAGGGGGGCTTCGGGGCTACACCTTC; CDR3 protein: CATSLGGGLRGYTF
V gene: TRBV6-1; J gene: TRBJ1-5; D gene: .; clone size: .; CDR3 DNA: TGTGCCAGCAGTGCCCGCAGCGGGCGAGGTAATCAGTCCCGGCATTTT; CDR3 protein: CASSARSGRGNQSRHF
V gene: TRBV20-1; J gene: TRBJ2-7; D gene: .; clone size: .; CDR3 DNA: TGCAGTGCTGGGACCCACGGACAGCCCTACGAGCAGTACTTC; CDR3 protein: CSAGTHGQPYEQYF
V gene: TRBV7-9; J gene: TRBJ2-7; D gene: .; clone size: few; CDR3 DNA: TGTGCCAGCAAAGTGCCAGGACTAACTCGCTCCTACGAGCAGTACTTC; CDR3 protein: CASKVPGLTRSYEQYF
V gene: TRBV11-2; J gene: TRBJ2-1; D gene: .; clone size: few; CDR3 DNA: TGTGTCTGCAGCCTCGGAGGAACTAGCTACGGGGAGCAGTTCTTC; CDR3 protein: CVCSLGGTSYGEQFF
V gene: TRBV11-2; J gene: TRBJ2-1; D gene: TRBD2; clone size: .; CDR3 DNA: TGTGCCAGCATCTCTTTCACTAGCGGGTCCCGTAGCATGGTCTTC; CDR3 protein: CASISFTSGSRSMVF
V gene: TRBV4-1; J gene: TRBJ2-1; D gene: .; clone size: .; CDR3 DNA: TGCGCCAGCAGCCCTGTACAGGGTACCCTATACAATGAGCAGTTCTTC; CDR3 protein: CASSPVQGTLYNEQFF
V gene: TRBV28; J gene: TRBJ1-2; D gene: .; clone size: .; CDR3 DNA: TGTGCCAGCAGTTTATTCTCCTCCCAGGGCGTCGACTATGGCTACACCTTC; CDR3 protein: CASSLFSSQGVDYGYTF
V gene: TRBV6-5; J gene: TRBJ2-7; D gene: .; clone size: .; CDR3 DNA: TGTGCCAGCAGTTACTTTGCCGCGAACTACGAGCAGTACTTC; CDR3 protein: CASSYFAANYEQYF
V gene: TRBV10-1; J gene: TRBJ2-3; D gene: TRBD2; clone size: many; CDR3 DNA: TGCGCCAGCAGTGAGGTACTAGCGGGAGTAGATACGCAGTATTTT; CDR3 protein: CASSEVLAGVDTQYF
V gene: TRBV11-2; J gene: TRBJ2-5; D gene: .; clone size: .; CDR3 DNA: TGTGCTAGTAGCTTAGATCTAGAGTCCCAGTACTTC; CDR3 protein: CASSLDLESQYF